Each of the 11 T cell receptor beta chains below was sequenced from the same sample in a study of blood T cell repertoires in COVID-19. Assay used: immunoSEQ multiplex PCR; TCRdb lists only in-frame clones, some missing. The sample records 100,000 to 150,000 clones, 84% being singletons. The specimen was peripheral blood. These receptors originate from a woman in her twenties or thirties who had recovered from COVID-19.

This sequence joins TRBV7-2 and TRBJ2-7; 8 positions agree with TRBD1. Germline values: CDR1 SGHTA, CDR2 FQGNSA. Trimming at V came to 2 bases and at J to 6 bases, leaving 9 bases not matched to a gene. The CDR3 covers 15 residues. DNA of the CDR3: TGTGCCAGCAGCTTAAAATCGACAGGGGTCCCCGAGCAGTACTTC. The encoded protein is CASSLKSTGVPEQYF.

The chain joins TRBV20-1 to TRBJ2-7; D call uncertain. Per germline, CDR1 DFQATT and CDR2 SNEGSKA (reference sequence). This CDR3 is built from 11 residues. CDR3 sequence reads: CRLGPPYEQYF. CDR3 nucleotide sequence: TGCAGGCTGGGCCCCCCCTACGAGCAGTACTTC.

The chain uses TRBV5-1 and TRBJ2-7, with no clear D. The germline V gene has CDR1 SGHRS and CDR2 YFSETQ. The V and J ends lost 0 bases and 0 bases respectively, with 7 bases between them. The CDR3 totals 14 residues. The CDR3 region is CASSLGQNSYEQYF. The CDR3 nucleotides are TGCGCCAGCAGCTTGGGGCAGAACTCCTACGAGCAGTACTTC.

This clone appeared a few times. The gene calls are TRBV5-5 and TRBJ1-1, with D perhaps TRBD1 (6 bases). V shed 7 bases and J shed 3 bases, with 22 bases lying between them. Germline CDR1 is SGHKS and CDR2 is YYEKEE (reference sequence). The CDR3 consists of 16 residues. CDR3 nucleotides: TGTGCCAGCGAGGGGCAGGGGATTTTTTTGGACACTGAAGCTTTCTTT. Amino acid sequence: CASEGQGIFLDTEAFF.

V usage is TRBV3-1 (or the pseudogene TRBV3-2) and J usage is TRBJ2-7; 7 bases are a match to TRBD2. Trimming cost V 2 bases and J 7 bases; bases outside gene matches: 8. The CDR3 has 14 amino acids. The germline gives CDR1 LGHDT, CDR2 YNNKEL (reference sequence). The CDR3 here is CASSQSGGGLEQYF. The CDR3 DNA sequence: TGTGCCAGCAGCCAATCCGGGGGAGGGTTGGAGCAGTACTTC.

The chain joins TRBV15 to TRBJ1-5; TRBD1 matches 8 bases. CDR3 size: 16 residues. The V gene end was trimmed by 1 base and the J gene end by 6 bases; junction bases not matched to a gene: 8. Germline CDR1 reads LNHNV; CDR2 reads YYDKDF (reference sequence). This chain's CDR3 is CATSRATGGSVQPQHF. The CDR3 DNA reads TGTGCCACCAGCAGAGCTACAGGGGGTTCGGTTCAGCCCCAGCATTTT.

The J gene is TRBJ1-3, the V gene TRBV2; 12 bases are a match to TRBD1. The CDR3 sequence is 16 residues long. Trimming at V came to 6 bases and at J to 1 base, leaving 4 bases not matched to a gene. Looked up from germline, CDR1 is SNHLY and CDR2 is FYNNEI. CDR3 in amino acids: CASSPGQGASGNTIYF. The CDR3 nucleotides are TGTGCCAGCAGCCCGGGACAGGGGGCTTCTGGAAACACCATATATTTT.

J is TRBJ1-2 and V is TRBV5-4, with D possibly being TRBD1 (5 bases). V was trimmed by 0 bases and J by 4 bases, leaving 10 bases between them. This CDR3 is 14 amino acids long. CDR1 and CDR2 (germline): SGHNT, YYREEE (reference sequence). CDR3 DNA: TGTGCCAGCAGCTTGGCTCAGGGCCTCTATGGCTACACCTTC. Protein product: CASSLAQGLYGYTF.

V gene TRBV2 combines with J gene TRBJ2-2; D remains unclear. Per germline, CDR1 SNHLY and CDR2 FYNNEI. The CDR3 totals 12 residues. The V end was cut by 4 bases, the J end by 6 bases, with 6 bases between. The CDR3 here is CASSAQAGELFF. CDR3 DNA: TGTGCCAGCAGTGCACAAGCCGGGGAGCTGTTTTTT.

The chain is built from TRBV7-2 and TRBJ1-2, with D perhaps matching TRBD1 (5 bases). Trimming removed 5 bases from V and 3 bases from J, with 22 bases in between. Germline assignment: CDR1 SGHTA and CDR2 FQGNSA. This CDR3 spans 17 amino acids. The CDR3 coding sequence is TGTGCCAGCAGCACCCCCAGGGTGGGGCGTGGGCACTATGGCTACACCTTC. It specifies CASSTPRVGRGHYGYTF.

The CDR3 loop reads CASKGGQGASYEQYF. The CDR3 region has the DNA TGTGCCAGTAAAGGAGGACAGGGGGCATCGTACGAGCAGTACTTC. The V call is TRBV19, the J call TRBJ2-7; TRBD1 aligns across 11 bases. This CDR3 is 15 amino acids long. The junction had 9 bases not matched to a gene; V was cut back by 7 bases and J by 4 bases. CDR1 and CDR2 (germline): LNHDA, SQIVND (reference sequence).